This T cell receptor (beta chain) was sequenced in a study of early T cells in non-severe SARS-CoV-2 infection. This CDR3 is built from 11 residues. Per the germline V gene, CDR1 is GTSNPN and CDR2 is SVGIG (reference sequence). The V end was cut by 0 bases, the J end by 3 bases, with 2 bases between. In TCRdb, the 5' RACE reads were re-called with MiXCR into one record per CDR3 protein. The table shows about 60,000 distinct CDR3 sequences, with approximately 12% occurring only once. Ten or more counts support this clonotype. The chain joins TRBV30 to TRBJ1-1; no definite D call. The sequenced sample was whole blood. This clonotype was sampled from an adult who was a healthcare worker with PCR-confirmed SARS-CoV-2 infection or an uninfected control (not recorded which). CDR3 amino acids: CAWSVYTEAFF. As DNA, the CDR3 is TGTGCCTGGAGTGTATACACTGAAGCTTTCTTT.